The 4 T cell receptor beta chains below were found in one sample sequenced in a study of cytomegalovirus exposure and HLA in healthy donors. With 60 Vbeta and 13 Jbeta primers, the PCR was carried out. Method: immunoSEQ multiplex PCR; TCRdb's copy keeps in-frame clones and lacks some. Here the sample spans 170,000 or so clones, 70% to 90% being singletons. Sequenced material: PBMCs. These receptors all stem from a girl aged 10-17 years in good health and CMV-seropositive.

This clone has just a few counts. The rearrangement joins TRBV2 to TRBJ2-3, with 7 bases that match TRBD1. Germline values: CDR1 SNHLY, CDR2 FYNNEI. The J segment lost 1 base and the V segment lost 5 bases, leaving 3 bases of the junction unmatched. This CDR3 has 14 amino acids. CDR3 nucleotide sequence: TGTGCCAGCAGTTGGGACAGAGGCACAGATACGCAGTATTTT. Its protein is CASSWDRGTDTQYF.

V and J are TRBV10-2 and TRBJ1-2; tentative D call: TRBD1 (5 bases). CDR3 length equals 12 residues. Trimming removed 7 bases from V and 7 bases from J, with 13 bases in between. Germline CDR1 is WSHSY and CDR2 is SAAADI. DNA of the CDR3: TGCGCCAGCACTTATTGGGGCTTTGGCTACACCTTC. Amino acids: CASTYWGFGYTF.

CDR3 coding DNA: TGTGCCAGCAGCCGAATGGGACTTAAATCCTCCGATCAGCCCCAGCATTTT. Protein sequence: CASSRMGLKSSDQPQHF. V gene TRBV7-9 combines with J gene TRBJ1-5, with a weak D call TRBD1 (5 bases). The V and J ends lost 5 bases and 5 bases respectively, with 22 bases between them. Germline CDR1 is SEHNR and CDR2 is FQNEAQ (reference sequence). The CDR3 is made up of 17 amino acids.

A remark on this clone: Within the sample, other DNA sequences also encode this same CDR3. V is TRBV27 and J is TRBJ2-7; tentative D call: TRBD2 (6 bases). Germline CDR1 reads MNHEY; CDR2 reads SMNVEV (reference sequence). V lost 3 bases and J 2 bases, leaving 8 bases between the germline ends. CDR3 length equals 13 residues. The DNA for the CDR3 is TGTGCCAGCAGTTTTAGCGGAGCCTACGAGCAGTACTTC. Translating it yields CASSFSGAYEQYF.